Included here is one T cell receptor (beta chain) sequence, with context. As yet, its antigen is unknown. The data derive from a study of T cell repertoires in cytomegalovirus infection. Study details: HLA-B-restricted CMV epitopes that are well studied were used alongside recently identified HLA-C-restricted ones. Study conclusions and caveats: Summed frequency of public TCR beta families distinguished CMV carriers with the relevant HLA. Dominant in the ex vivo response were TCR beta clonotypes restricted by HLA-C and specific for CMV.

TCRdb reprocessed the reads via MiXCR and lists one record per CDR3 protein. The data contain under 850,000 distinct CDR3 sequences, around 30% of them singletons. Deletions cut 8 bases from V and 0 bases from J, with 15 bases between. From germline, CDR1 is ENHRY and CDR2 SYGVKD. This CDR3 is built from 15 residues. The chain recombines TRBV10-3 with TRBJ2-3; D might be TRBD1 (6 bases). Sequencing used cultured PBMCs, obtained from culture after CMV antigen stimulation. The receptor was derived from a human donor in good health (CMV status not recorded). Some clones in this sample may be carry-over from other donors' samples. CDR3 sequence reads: CAIGPGQPSTDTQYF. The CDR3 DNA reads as TGTGCCATCGGACCGGGACAACCAAGCACAGATACGCAGTATTTT.